This T cell receptor (beta chain) was found in a study of T cell repertoires in cytomegalovirus infection. TCRdb recomputed calls from the reads with MiXCR, one row per CDR3 protein. The data show about 130,000 distinct CDR3 sequences, roughly 32% seen once. CDR1 is MRHNA and CDR2 is SNTAGT in the germline V gene. The CDR3 loop spans 14 amino acids. The junction had 8 bases not matched to a gene; V was cut back by 4 bases and J by 6 bases. Details on this clonotype: Its antigen remains unknown.

The V and J genes are TRBV6-4 and TRBJ1-2; 7 nucleotides agree with TRBD1. The sequenced sample was CD8+ T cells from cultured PBMCs, obtained from culture after CMV antigen stimulation. The sequence derives from a human donor in good health (CMV status not recorded). Some clones in this sample may be carry-over from other donors' samples. CDR3 protein: CASSGTEGADGYTF. DNA of the CDR3: TGTGCCAGCAGTGGTACAGAGGGGGCGGATGGCTACACCTTC.